This T cell receptor (beta chain) was identified in a study of identical twins. One entry per CDR3 protein, called by TCRdb with MiXCR from the 5' RACE reads. The sample consists of 400,000 or so distinct CDR3 sequences, 8.5% to 10% of them appearing once. Trimming took off 2 bases at V and 4 bases at J, with 7 bases between the two ends. This CDR3 has 13 residues. Germline V lookup: CDR1 KGHDR, CDR2 SFDVKD. The V call is TRBV24-1, the J call TRBJ2-5, with D possibly being TRBD2 (5 bases). Sequencing was performed on naive T cells sorted from blood. This TCR came from a woman aged 45-65 years in good health. This CDR3 reads CATSDSSRETQYF. The CDR3 nucleotides are TGTGCCACCAGTGATTCTAGCAGAGAGACCCAGTACTTC.